These 25 T cell receptor beta chains were all obtained from the same sample, sequenced in a study of T cells in Graves' hyperthyroidism and ophthalmopathy. Template material for amplifying TCR beta CDR3 regions consisted of RNA transcripts. In the first-round RT-PCR of the TCR CDR3, the HTBI primer set was used. TCRdb re-called the multiplex PCR reads through MiXCR, storing one row per CDR3 protein. The sample lists 500,000 to 600,000 distinct CDR3 sequences; around 42% were seen once. The sequenced material came from peripheral blood or thyroid tissue (not recorded which). The receptors derive from a woman aged 18-29 years with Graves' hyperthyroidism.

This clonotype was detected only once. The CDR3, as DNA: TGCAGCGTTGTCGGCGGGAGGGGGGAGCTGTTTTTT. Amino acids: CSVVGGRGELFF. The chain links TRBV29-1 to TRBJ2-2; TRBD2 matches at 8 bases. Germline V gene data show CDR1 as SQVTM and CDR2 as ANQGSEA. The CDR3 runs to 12 residues. The ends lost 4 bases at V and 8 bases at J; junction bases unmatched: 3.

This chain joins TRBV5-1 and TRBJ2-3; TRBD1 matches 7 bases. The CDR3 contains 20 residues. The V gene end was trimmed by 4 bases and the J gene end by 2 bases; junction bases not matched to a gene: 22. Germline assignment: CDR1 SGHRS and CDR2 YFSETQ. The CDR3 loop is CASSDLTGNKGIFPTDTQYF. The CDR3 DNA follows: TGCGCCAGCAGCGACCTGACAGGGAACAAAGGAATTTTCCCCACAGATACGCAGTATTTT.

This clonotype was detected many times. The chain has TRBV20-1 and TRBJ1-2, with 7 nucleotides matching TRBD1. This CDR3 contains 12 residues. V lost 6 bases, J lost 3 bases, and 4 bases stayed unmatched. CDR1 DFQATT and CDR2 SNEGSKA come from the germline V gene (reference sequence). CDR3 protein: CSATGLDYGYTF. CDR3 DNA sequence: TGCAGTGCGACAGGGCTGGACTATGGCTACACCTTC.

CDR3 residues: CASSLVPRGNIQYF. As DNA, the CDR3 is TGCGCCAGCAGCTTGGTGCCACGGGGAAACATTCAGTACTTC. The chain is built from TRBV5-1 and TRBJ2-4, with a tentative D call TRBD2 (5 bases). The CDR3 is 14 residues long. V was cut by 0 bases and J by 6 bases, with 10 bases left in between. CDR1 SGHRS and CDR2 YFSETQ come from the germline V gene.

In this sample, this clonotype turned up many times. CDR3 region: CSARTGAGELFF. Here the CDR3 DNA reads TGCAGTGCTAGAACAGGGGCCGGGGAGCTGTTTTTT. The chain uses TRBV20-1 and TRBJ2-2, with 7 positions matching TRBD1. J gave up 6 bases and V 2 bases, and 0 bases lay outside the gene matches. CDR1 is DFQATT and CDR2 is SNEGSKA in the germline V gene (reference sequence). The CDR3 spans 12 residues.

V gene TRBV7-9 combines with J gene TRBJ2-7; TRBD1 agrees at 8 bases. V was clipped by 7 bases and J by 2 bases; unmatched bases: 13. Per the germline V gene, CDR1 is SEHNR and CDR2 is FQNEAQ (reference sequence). The length of the CDR3 is 16 residues. The CDR3 bases are TGTGCCAGCACCCTGACAGGGGAGGCCAACCCCTACGAGCAGTACTTC. Translation: CASTLTGEANPYEQYF.

V usage is TRBV11-3 and J usage is TRBJ2-5, with 15 bases matching TRBD2. The germline CDR1 and CDR2 sequences are SGHNT and YENEEA. V lost 4 bases, J lost 5 bases, and 14 bases stayed unmatched. This CDR3 has 19 amino acids. CDR3 sequence reads: CASSSPWTEGLAGGETQYF. The CDR3 nucleotides read TGTGCCAGCAGCTCGCCTTGGACAGAAGGACTAGCGGGAGGGGAGACCCAGTACTTC.

The chain couples TRBV7-2 to TRBJ2-6; D perhaps matches TRBD1 (5 bases). V gave up 2 bases and J gave up 6 bases, with 14 bases separating them. Looked up from germline, CDR1 is SGHTA and CDR2 is FQGNSA. The CDR3 is 16 residues long. CDR3 coding DNA: TGTGCCAGCAGCTTATACCAGGGCTCTAAGGCCAACGTCCTGACTTTC. It translates to CASSLYQGSKANVLTF.

The chain carries TRBV20-1 and TRBJ2-7, with D perhaps TRBD1 or TRBD2 (6 bases each). V dropped 5 bases and J dropped 5 bases, with 13 bases sitting between them. Germline V CDR1 and CDR2: DFQATT, SNEGSKA (reference sequence). This CDR3 is built from 12 residues. The CDR3: CSAQRGAHEQYF. The CDR3 DNA follows: TGCAGTGCTCAGAGGGGGGCACACGAGCAGTACTTC.

In its sample, this clonotype was seen a few times. The chain uses TRBV6-4 and TRBJ2-5, with 8 bases matching TRBD2. Germline V gene data show CDR1 as MRHNA and CDR2 as SNTAGT. This CDR3 has 16 residues. The J segment lost 5 bases and the V segment lost 5 bases, leaving 13 bases of the junction unmatched. In DNA form, the CDR3 reads TGTGCCAGCAGTCCCCTTAGCGGGGAGTCCGGGGAGACCCAGTACTTC. Protein product: CASSPLSGESGETQYF.

There are many counts of this clonotype. This sequence joins TRBV7-9 and TRBJ1-3, with TRBD1 matching over 10 bases. The germline CDR1 and CDR2 sequences are SEHNR and FQNEAQ (reference sequence). V trimming: 1 base; J trimming: 4 bases; junction bases outside the gene matches: 10. The CDR3 is 18 amino acids. CDR3 sequence reads: CASSLVYGTGDYGNTIYF. CDR3 nucleotides: TGTGCCAGCAGCTTAGTTTATGGGACAGGGGACTACGGAAACACCATATATTTT.

This clonotype has ten or more counts. This chain joins TRBV7-8 and TRBJ1-2; no firm D call. The V and J ends lost 4 bases and 4 bases respectively, with 19 bases between them. Germline CDR1 reads SGHVS; CDR2 reads FQNEAQ. The CDR3 extends over 16 amino acids. The CDR3 nucleotides are TGTGCCAGCAGCTCACAGACAAGTACCCCCCTCTATGGCTACACCTTC. Its protein product is CASSSQTSTPLYGYTF.

Worth noting for this clonotype: Germline is not matched at one junction end, which may reflect a read error. This sequence joins TRBV4-1 and TRBJ2-5; 16 bases map to TRBD2. This CDR3 is 17 amino acids long. Germline-derived CDR1 and CDR2 are MGHRA and YSYEKL. The CDR3 is CASSPGLLGLAGGGRNF. The CDR3 region has the DNA TGCGCCAGCAGCCCGGGCCTCCTGGGACTAGCGGGAGGGGGGAGGAACTTC.

This clonotype was found many times. The chain recombines TRBV29-1 with TRBJ1-1; D is unresolved. This CDR3 comprises 11 residues. Trimming left V 7 bases short and J 4 bases short, with 10 bases between. The germline V gene has CDR1 SQVTM and CDR2 ANQGSEA. The DNA of the CDR3 is TGCAGCGCATCCAATGGCACTGAAGCTTTCTTT. Translating it yields CSASNGTEAFF.

There are a few counts of this clonotype. The chain is built from TRBV27 and TRBJ1-3; D gene uncertain. This CDR3 region has 11 residues. Germline CDR1 is MNHEY and CDR2 is SMNVEV (reference sequence). V lost 8 bases to trimming and J lost 4 bases, with 6 bases between them. The CDR3 protein is CASAWGNTIYF. As DNA, the CDR3 is TGTGCCAGCGCGTGGGGAAACACCATATATTTT.

The chain combines TRBV9 with TRBJ2-5, with D maybe TRBD1 (10 bases). Trimming removed 4 bases from V and 4 bases from J, with 29 bases in between. The CDR3 contains 19 residues. The germline V gene encodes CDR1 SGDLS and CDR2 YYNGEE. CDR3: CASSPGTGVIAGEVETQYF. CDR3 DNA: TGTGCCAGCAGCCCTGGGACAGGGGTAATAGCGGGAGAGGTAGAGACCCAGTACTTC.

This clonotype was seen many times. V is TRBV12-3 or TRBV12-4 and J is TRBJ2-2, with 7 nucleotides matching TRBD1. J gave up 3 bases and V 11 bases, and 9 bases lay outside the gene matches. The CDR3 runs to 14 residues. The CDR3 is CAGHRGMDTGELFF. The CDR3 DNA is TGTGCCGGCCACAGGGGTATGGACACCGGGGAGCTGTTTTTT.

The chain employs TRBV10-2 and TRBJ2-5, with 7 bases that match TRBD2. The CDR3 covers 16 residues. The germline V gene encodes CDR1 WSHSY and CDR2 SAAADI. With V trimmed by 2 bases and J by 1 base, 7 bases remained unmatched. The CDR3 loop is CASSEPGTTVQETQYF. DNA for the CDR3: TGCGCCAGCAGTGAGCCCGGGACTACCGTCCAAGAGACCCAGTACTTC.

As for this clonotype: This CDR3 is missing its conserved last phenylalanine or tryptophan, likely due to a read error. The chain uses TRBV7-8 and TRBJ2-2, with TRBD2 as a possible D gene (6 bases). Deletions cut 4 bases from V and 3 bases from J, with 18 bases between. The CDR3 is 17 residues long. Germline CDR1 and CDR2: SGHVS and FQNEAQ. The CDR3 sequence is CASSSAPPTGDTGELFS. The CDR3 region has the DNA TGTGCCAGCAGCTCCGCACCGCCAACGGGAGACACCGGGGAGCTGTTTTCT.

The sample holds many counts of this clonotype. The chain is built from TRBV19 and TRBJ2-5; 16 bases map to TRBD2. Looked up from germline, CDR1 is LNHDA and CDR2 is SQIVND (reference sequence). With V trimmed by 7 bases and J by 2 bases, 13 bases remained unmatched. The CDR3 spans 19 residues. The CDR3 protein is CASTSTGTSGRARQETQYF. The CDR3 DNA reads TGTGCCAGTACCTCAACCGGGACTAGCGGGAGGGCCCGGCAAGAGACCCAGTACTTC.

This chain links TRBV12-3 or TRBV12-4 with TRBJ1-2, with 11 bases that match TRBD1. V shed 5 bases and J 8 bases; nucleotides not matched to a gene: 13. The CDR3 sequence is 16 residues long. DNA for the CDR3: TGTGCCAGCAGTAAACATCCGGGACAGGGGGGCTACGGCTACACCTTC. This gives the protein CASSKHPGQGGYGYTF.

This clonotype has at least ten counts. The V call is TRBV6-6, the J call TRBJ2-7; 10 bases match TRBD2. Germline lookup yields CDR1 MNHNY and CDR2 SVGAGI (reference sequence). CDR3 size: 15 residues. The J segment lost 3 bases and the V segment lost 1 base, leaving 3 bases of the junction unmatched. The CDR3 nucleotides are TGTGCCAGCAGTTACTTGGCTAGCGGGAGCTACGAGCAGTACTTC. It encodes CASSYLASGSYEQYF.

The J gene is TRBJ2-7, the V gene TRBV24-1, with 8 positions matching TRBD1. This CDR3 is 12 amino acids long. The V and J ends lost 4 bases and 5 bases, in that order; junction bases with no gene match: 0. Germline-derived CDR1 and CDR2 are KGHDR and SFDVKD. The CDR3 DNA reads as TGTGCCACCAGTGAGGGACAGGACGAGCAGTACTTC. This gives the protein CATSEGQDEQYF.

This chain joins TRBV7-3 and TRBJ2-1; 11 bases are a match to TRBD2. J was trimmed by 7 bases and V by 3 bases; bases with no gene match: 17. The CDR3 loop spans 19 amino acids. CDR1 and CDR2 from the germline V gene are SGHTA and FQGTGA. In nucleotides, the CDR3 is TGTGCCAGCAGCTTTTACGGCAGGGGGCCTCTAGCGGGAGGAAATGAGCAGTTCTTC. The encoded protein is CASSFYGRGPLAGGNEQFF. The full variable domain, rest sourced from reference TRBV7-3 and TRBJ2-1, is GAGVSQTPSNKVTEKGKYVELRCDPISGHTALYWYRQSLGQGPEFLIYFQGTGAADDSGLPNDRFFAVRPEGSVSTLKIQRTERGDSAVYLCASSFYGRGPLAGGNEQFFGPGTRLTVL.

This clonotype was picked up many times. V usage is TRBV14 and J usage is TRBJ1-2; TRBD1 matches at 9 bases. This CDR3 has 15 amino acids. The germline V gene has CDR1 SGHDN and CDR2 FVKESK. J gave up 4 bases and V 3 bases, and 6 bases lay outside the gene matches. The CDR3 DNA reads as TGTGCCAGCAGCCAGGACAGGGGTAACCCCTATGGCTACACCTTC. Protein sequence: CASSQDRGNPYGYTF.